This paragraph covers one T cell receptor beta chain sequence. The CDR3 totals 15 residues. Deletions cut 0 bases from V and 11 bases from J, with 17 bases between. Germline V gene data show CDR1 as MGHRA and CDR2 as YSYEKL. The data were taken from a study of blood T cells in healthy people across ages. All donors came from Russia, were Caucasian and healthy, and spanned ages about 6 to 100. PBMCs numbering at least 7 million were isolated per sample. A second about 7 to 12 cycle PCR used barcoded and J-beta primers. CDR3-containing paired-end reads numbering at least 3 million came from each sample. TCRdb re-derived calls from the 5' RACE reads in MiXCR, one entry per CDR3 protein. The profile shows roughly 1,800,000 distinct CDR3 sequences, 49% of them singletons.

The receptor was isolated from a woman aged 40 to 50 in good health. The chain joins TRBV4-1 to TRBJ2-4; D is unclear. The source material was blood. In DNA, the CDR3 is TGCGCCAGCAGCCAAGAAGATCCGGTCGTCCTGGTTCAGTACTTC. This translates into CASSQEDPVVLVQYF.